A single sample is the source of the 11 T cell receptor beta chains below, sequenced in a study of blood T cell repertoires in COVID-19. Some clones are missing from TCRdb's copy, which holds only in-frame ones; the method was immunoSEQ multiplex PCR. The table shows approximately 200,000 clones, with 85% occurring only once. The sample comprised PBMCs or T cells enriched from blood (not recorded which). The receptors originated from a man in his forties who had recovered from COVID-19.

V and J are TRBV24-1 and TRBJ2-7; 12 positions agree with TRBD1. Per germline, CDR1 KGHDR and CDR2 SFDVKD. The CDR3 spans 19 residues. J lost 7 bases, V lost 1 base, and 16 bases had no gene match. CDR3 amino acids: CATSDLTTGTGGAGREQYF. The CDR3 bases are TGTGCCACCAGTGATTTAACTACCGGGACAGGGGGCGCCGGGAGAGAGCAGTACTTC.

The genes are TRBV4-2 and TRBJ1-5; no definite D call. Germline assignment: CDR1 LGHNA and CDR2 YNFKEQ. This CDR3 spans 17 amino acids. The ends were cut back, 0 bases at V and 5 bases at J, with 17 bases in the middle. The CDR3 protein is CASSQDLRVRGDQPQHF. In nucleotides, the CDR3 is TGTGCCAGCAGCCAAGATCTGAGGGTACGGGGAGATCAGCCCCAGCATTTT.

This clone was counted between two and nine times. CDR3 residues: CSVAQDSNYGYTF. CDR3 DNA: TGCAGCGTAGCTCAAGACAGTAACTATGGCTACACCTTC. The chain has TRBV29-1 and TRBJ1-2; D might be TRBD1 (5 bases). Trimming removed 6 bases at V and 1 base at J, with 12 bases between. Germline V lookup: CDR1 SQVTM, CDR2 ANQGSEA. This CDR3 is built from 13 residues.

The chain combines TRBV6-5 with TRBJ2-3, with a weak D call TRBD2 (6 bases). Germline V lookup: CDR1 MNHEY, CDR2 SVGAGI. Trimming cost V 6 bases and J 5 bases, with 18 bases left between them. CDR3 size: 15 residues. CDR3 in amino acids: CASSLSGRGLDTQYF. CDR3 DNA: TGTGCCAGCAGCCTCTCCGGGAGAGGTTTAGATACGCAGTATTTT.

The chain employs TRBV19 and TRBJ1-1, with a possible D match to TRBD1 (6 bases). With 1 base removed from V and 0 bases from J, the gap between germline ends came to 12 bases. Per the germline V gene, CDR1 is LNHDA and CDR2 is SQIVND (reference sequence). This CDR3 is built from 16 residues. The CDR3 DNA reads TGTGCCAGTAGTATAGTTGGACAGAAAATGAACACTGAAGCTTTCTTT. Its protein product is CASSIVGQKMNTEAFF.

Turning to this clone: A junction end diverges from the germline sequence, so it may reflect a read error. J is TRBJ1-1 and V is TRBV19, with a possible D match to TRBD1 (6 bases). CDR1 LNHDA and CDR2 SQIVND come from the germline V gene (reference sequence). CDR3 length equals 13 residues. The CDR3 sequence is CASMGAGNTEAFF. The CDR3 coding sequence is TGTGCGAGTATGGGGGCGGGGAACACTGAAGCTTTCTTT.

The rearrangement joins TRBV18 to TRBJ2-3; 7 positions match TRBD1. From germline, CDR1 is KGHSH and CDR2 LQKENI. This CDR3 region has 19 residues. The J segment lost 0 bases and the V segment lost 3 bases, leaving 15 bases of the junction unmatched. The chain's CDR3 is CASSPDTGADYFSTDTQYF. The DNA of the CDR3 is TGTGCCAGCTCACCGGATACAGGGGCCGACTATTTTAGCACAGATACGCAGTATTTT.

The rearrangement links TRBV5-6 to TRBJ2-7; D gene uncertain. With 3 bases removed from V and 5 bases from J, the gap between germline ends came to 9 bases. The CDR3 sequence is 12 residues long. Per the germline V gene, CDR1 is SGHDT and CDR2 is YYEEEE. The CDR3: CASSSGANEQYF. CDR3 DNA sequence: TGTGCCAGCAGCTCTGGTGCGAACGAGCAGTACTTC.

V gene TRBV9 combines with J gene TRBJ1-4, with D possibly matching TRBD1 (5 bases). V was trimmed by 3 bases and J by 4 bases, leaving 13 bases between them. The germline V gene has CDR1 SGDLS and CDR2 YYNGEE. The CDR3 spans 15 residues. The DNA for the CDR3 is TGTGCCAGCAGCGAGGAACCGACAGTTAATGAAAAACTGTTTTTT. As protein: CASSEEPTVNEKLFF.

The rearrangement uses TRBV7-9 and TRBJ2-7; 9 positions match TRBD2. This CDR3 region has 16 residues. The J segment lost 3 bases and the V segment lost 4 bases, leaving 10 bases of the junction unmatched. CDR1 and CDR2 (germline): SEHNR, FQNEAQ (reference sequence). This chain's CDR3 is CASSSPLAGRSYEQYF. The CDR3 DNA reads TGTGCCAGCAGCTCACCGCTAGCGGGACGGAGCTACGAGCAGTACTTC.

The rearrangement uses TRBV19 and TRBJ1-2, with 8 bases fitting TRBD1. The CDR3 has 13 residues. V lost 3 bases to trimming and J lost 8 bases; unmatched junction nucleotides: 5. The germline V gene encodes CDR1 LNHDA and CDR2 SQIVND (reference sequence). CDR3 bases: TGTGCCAGTAGTATGGGACAGGTATCGGGCTACACCTTC. Amino acids: CASSMGQVSGYTF. Combining the CDR3 with reference TRBV19 and TRBJ1-2 gives the whole variable domain DGGITQSPKYLFRKEGQNVTLSCEQNLNHDAMYWYRQDPGQGLRLIYYSQIVNDFQKGDIAEGYSVSREKKESFPLTVTSAQKNPTAFYLCASSMGQVSGYTFGSGTRLTVV.